Sequencing of this T cell receptor (beta chain) was carried out in a study of brain T cells in children with intractable seizures. The CDR3 is 15 residues long. V gave up 2 bases and J gave up 1 base, with 13 bases separating them. Germline CDR1 is SGHNT and CDR2 is YYREEE (reference sequence). There are a few counts of this clone. Only cases whose brain tissue showed the highest T cell transcript signatures were sequenced. Before surgery, patients took at least one anti-epileptic drug. Using immunoSEQ multiplex PCR, the repertoire was profiled, and TCRdb retains in-frame clones only, with some absent. The table includes 60,000 to 85,000 clones, more than 85% detected once.

The TCR comes from a boy younger than two with tuberous sclerosis and intractable seizures. The V and J genes are TRBV5-4 and TRBJ2-7; the D is unclear. Sequencing used peripheral blood, obtained at surgery. In DNA form, the CDR3 reads TGTGCCAGCAGCTTCCCTGGGATCGGATCCTACGAGCAGTACTTC. Encoded protein: CASSFPGIGSYEQYF.